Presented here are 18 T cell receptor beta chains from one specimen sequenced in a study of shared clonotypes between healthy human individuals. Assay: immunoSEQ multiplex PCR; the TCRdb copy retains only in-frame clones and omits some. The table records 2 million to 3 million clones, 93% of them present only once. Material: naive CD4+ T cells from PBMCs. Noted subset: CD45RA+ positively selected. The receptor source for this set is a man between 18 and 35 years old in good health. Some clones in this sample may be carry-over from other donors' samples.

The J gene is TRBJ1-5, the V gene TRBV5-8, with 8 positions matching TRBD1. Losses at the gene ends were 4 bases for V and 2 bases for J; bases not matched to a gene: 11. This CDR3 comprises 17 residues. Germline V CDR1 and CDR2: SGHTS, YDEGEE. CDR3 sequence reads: CASSPTRRGLGNQPQHF. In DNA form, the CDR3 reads TGTGCCAGCAGCCCTACCCGCAGGGGGCTGGGCAATCAGCCCCAGCATTTT.

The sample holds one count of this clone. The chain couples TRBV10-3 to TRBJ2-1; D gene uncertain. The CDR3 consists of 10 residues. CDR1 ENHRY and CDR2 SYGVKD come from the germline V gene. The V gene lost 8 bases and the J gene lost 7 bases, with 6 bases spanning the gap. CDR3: CAIGSNEQFF. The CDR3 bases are TGTGCCATCGGGTCTAATGAGCAGTTCTTC.

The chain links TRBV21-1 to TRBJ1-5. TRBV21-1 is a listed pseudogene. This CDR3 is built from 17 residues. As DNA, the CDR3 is TGTGCCAGCAGCAAAGAGGGGGGGCAGGTAGGCAATCAGCCCCAGCATTTT. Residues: CASSKEGGQVGNQPQHF.

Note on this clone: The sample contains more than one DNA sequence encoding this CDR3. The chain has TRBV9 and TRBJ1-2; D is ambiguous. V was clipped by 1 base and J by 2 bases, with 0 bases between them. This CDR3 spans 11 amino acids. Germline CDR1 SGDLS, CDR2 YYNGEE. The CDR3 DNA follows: TGTGCCAGCAGCGTAAACTATGGCTACACCTTC. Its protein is CASSVNYGYTF.

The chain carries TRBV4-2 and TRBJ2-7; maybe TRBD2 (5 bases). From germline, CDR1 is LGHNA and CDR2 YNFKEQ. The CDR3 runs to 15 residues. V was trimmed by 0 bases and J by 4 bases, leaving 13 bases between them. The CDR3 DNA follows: TGTGCCAGCAGCCAAGACCCCCGGGGTTATTACGAGCAGTACTTC. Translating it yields CASSQDPRGYYEQYF.

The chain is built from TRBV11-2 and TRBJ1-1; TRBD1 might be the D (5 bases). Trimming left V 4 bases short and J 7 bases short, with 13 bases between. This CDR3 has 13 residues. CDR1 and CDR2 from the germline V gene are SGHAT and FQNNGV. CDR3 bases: TGTGCCAGCAGCTATAGAAACAGGCTTGAAGCTTTCTTT. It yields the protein CASSYRNRLEAFF.

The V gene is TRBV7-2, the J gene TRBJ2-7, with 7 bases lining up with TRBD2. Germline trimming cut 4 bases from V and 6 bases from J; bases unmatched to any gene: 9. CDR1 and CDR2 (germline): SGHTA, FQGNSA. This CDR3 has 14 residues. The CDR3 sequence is CASSSNAGAGEQYF. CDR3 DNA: TGTGCCAGCAGCTCAAACGCGGGAGCCGGCGAGCAGTACTTC. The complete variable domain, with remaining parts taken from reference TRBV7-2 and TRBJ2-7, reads GAGVSQSPSNKVTEKGKDVELRCDPISGHTALYWYRQSLGQGLEFLIYFQGNSAPDKSGLPSDRFSAERTGGSVSTLTIQRTQQEDSAVYLCASSSNAGAGEQYFGPGTRLTVT.

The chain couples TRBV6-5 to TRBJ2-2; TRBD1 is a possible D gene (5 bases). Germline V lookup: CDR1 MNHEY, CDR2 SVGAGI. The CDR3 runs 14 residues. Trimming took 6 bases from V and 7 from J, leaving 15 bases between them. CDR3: CASRHQGLGGELFF. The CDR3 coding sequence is TGTGCCAGCAGACACCAGGGCCTCGGCGGGGAGCTGTTTTTT.

CDR3 DNA sequence: TGTGCCAGCAGCTCAAGGTTCGTCCTGCGGGGTCTCACAGATACGCAGTATTTT. Encoded protein: CASSSRFVLRGLTDTQYF. V usage is TRBV11-2 and J usage is TRBJ2-3; TRBD2 is a possible D gene (6 bases). The CDR3 loop spans 18 amino acids. The V end lost 4 bases, the J end lost 2 bases, and 22 bases lay between the germline ends. Germline CDR1 and CDR2: SGHAT and FQNNGV.

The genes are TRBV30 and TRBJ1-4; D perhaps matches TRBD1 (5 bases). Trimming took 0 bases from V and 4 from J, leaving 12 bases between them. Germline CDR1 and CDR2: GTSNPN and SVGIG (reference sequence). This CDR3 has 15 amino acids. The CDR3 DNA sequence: TGTGCCTGGAGTGTACTCCCAGGGATTAATGAAAAACTGTTTTTT. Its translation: CAWSVLPGINEKLFF.

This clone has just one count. The CDR3 region has the DNA TGTGCCAGCTCACCAGAATGGAGCGGGATAGCTTACGAGCAGTACTTC. It encodes CASSPEWSGIAYEQYF. The rearrangement links TRBV18 to TRBJ2-7; 7 bases line up with TRBD2. With V trimmed by 2 bases and J by 4 bases, 11 bases remained unmatched. Germline V gives CDR1 KGHSH, CDR2 LQKENI. This CDR3 is built from 16 residues.

CDR3 coding DNA: TGCGCCAGCAGCCCCCGATTTTCTAGCGGGGGCACAGATACGCAGTATTTT. Translation gives CASSPRFSSGGTDTQYF. The genes are TRBV5-1 and TRBJ2-3, with 9 bases matching TRBD2. There are 17 residues in the CDR3. V shed 4 bases and J 1 base; nucleotides not matched to a gene: 10. Germline-derived CDR1 and CDR2 are SGHRS and YFSETQ.

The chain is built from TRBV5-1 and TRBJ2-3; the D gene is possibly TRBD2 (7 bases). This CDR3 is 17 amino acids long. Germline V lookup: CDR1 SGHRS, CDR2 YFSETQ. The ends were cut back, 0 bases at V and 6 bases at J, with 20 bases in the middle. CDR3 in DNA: TGCGCCAGCAGCTTGGCCCTGCAGCGGTGGGGGGGCGATACGCAGTATTTT. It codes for CASSLALQRWGGDTQYF.

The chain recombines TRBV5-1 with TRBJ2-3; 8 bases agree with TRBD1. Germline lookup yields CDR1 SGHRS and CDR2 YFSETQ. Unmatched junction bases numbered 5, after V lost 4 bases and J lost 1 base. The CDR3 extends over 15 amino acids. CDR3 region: CASSPRGPGTDTQYF. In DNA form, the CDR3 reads TGCGCCAGCAGCCCCAGGGGGCCAGGCACAGATACGCAGTATTTT.

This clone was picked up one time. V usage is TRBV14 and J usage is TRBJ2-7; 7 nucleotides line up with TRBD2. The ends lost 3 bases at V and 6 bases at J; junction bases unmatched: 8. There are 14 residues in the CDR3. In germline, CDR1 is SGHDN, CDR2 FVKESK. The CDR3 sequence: CASSHRTGGCEQYF. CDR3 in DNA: TGTGCCAGCAGCCATAGGACGGGAGGATGCGAGCAGTACTTC.

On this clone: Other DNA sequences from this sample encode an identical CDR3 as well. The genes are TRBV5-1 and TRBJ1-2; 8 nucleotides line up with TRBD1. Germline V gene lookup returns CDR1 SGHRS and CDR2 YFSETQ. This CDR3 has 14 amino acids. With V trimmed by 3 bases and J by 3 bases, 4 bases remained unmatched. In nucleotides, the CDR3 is TGCGCCAGCAGCTCGCAGGGGGCAGACTATGGCTACACCTTC. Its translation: CASSSQGADYGYTF.

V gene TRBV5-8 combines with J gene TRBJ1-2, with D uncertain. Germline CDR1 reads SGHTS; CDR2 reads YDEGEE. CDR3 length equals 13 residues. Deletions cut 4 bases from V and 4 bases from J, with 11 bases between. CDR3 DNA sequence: TGTGCCAGCAGCCGCCCAGCGGCCTATGGCTACACCTTC. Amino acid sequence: CASSRPAAYGYTF.

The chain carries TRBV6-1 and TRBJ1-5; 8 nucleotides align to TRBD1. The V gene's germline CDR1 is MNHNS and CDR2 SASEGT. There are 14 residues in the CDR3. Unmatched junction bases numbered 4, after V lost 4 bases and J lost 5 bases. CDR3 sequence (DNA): TGTGCCAGCAGTGGGGACAGGCGTTATCAGCCCCAGCATTTT. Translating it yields CASSGDRRYQPQHF.